This T cell receptor (beta chain) comes out of a study of CD8+CD57+ T cells in acquired aplastic anemia. Study summary: DNA per sorted CD4+ or CD8+ sample ranged roughly 0.17 to 27.4 ug, averaging roughly 3.2 ug. For CD4+ cells, healthy donors had an average of around 9.9 million reads.

Concerning this clonotype: Its antigen is not known.

Overall study findings and caveats: The same twenty-nine CD8+ CDR3 sequences occurred in patients and in controls. Simpson's diversity of CD8+ cells was not significantly different in patients compared with controls.

Germline trimming cut 2 bases from V and 4 bases from J; bases unmatched to any gene: 7. The CDR3 runs 17 residues. In germline, CDR1 is SGHAT, CDR2 FQNNGV. TCR beta VDJ and CDR3 profiling used genomic DNA as template. Via MiXCR, TCRdb re-called the reads, giving one row per CDR3 protein. Of about 180,000 distinct CDR3 sequences listed, 45% to 50% are singletons. Source material: sorted CD4+, CD8+, or CD8+CD57+ T cells (not recorded which) from PBMCs. The chain uses TRBV11-2 and TRBJ2-2; 10 bases agree with TRBD2. This receptor was taken from a human donor in good health. CDR3 bases: TGTGCCAGCAGCTTATGGGCTAGCGGGGGATTCACCGGGGAGCTGTTTTTT. As protein: CASSLWASGGFTGELFF.